This entry features one T cell receptor beta chain sequence. Its matching antigen is unknown. This entry comes from a study of T cell responses to AZD1222 COVID-19 vaccine. Study at large: Researchers grouped second doses given at about 4 or about 12 weeks into one pool. Study results and caveats: White British ancestry dominated among donors, who included more females, and clonal diversity was possibly underestimated. Close to half of spike-specific TCRs reportedly recognize unmutated variant regions.

Clones were sequenced by immunoSEQ multiplex PCR, and TCRdb holds only the in-frame ones, with some missing. This sample has 100,000 to 150,000 clones, with roughly 90% found just once. Trimming removed 6 bases from V and 3 bases from J, with 18 bases in between. CDR3 size: 15 residues. Looked up from germline, CDR1 is MNHEY and CDR2 is SMNVEV (reference sequence). V and J are TRBV27 and TRBJ2-7; possibly TRBD2 for D (7 bases). Sequenced here: peripheral blood, sampled on day 0 of AZD1222 vaccination. This clonotype originated in an adult in good health. For the CDR3, the DNA is TGTGCCAGCAGATCACCGGGGGGCCTCATCTACGAGCAGTACTTC. Translating it yields CASRSPGGLIYEQYF.